The 15 T cell receptor beta chains below all came from one sample that was sequenced in a study of spatial heterogeneity in lung cancer. Study results and limitations: Counts of expanded alpha and beta TCRs within tumors tracked the tumor nonsynonymous mutation count.

TCRdb reprocessed the 5' RACE reads with MiXCR, giving one entry per CDR3 protein. The sample includes 8,000 to 9,500 distinct CDR3 sequences, 6.5% to 8.5% of them seen just once. Documented time point: sample taken at primary tumor resection. No antigen has been assigned to these receptors. Sequencing used lung tumor tissue, obtained at surgery. The receptors shown here come from a male donor with early-stage non-small cell lung cancer.

This clonotype was recorded at least ten times. The chain uses TRBV7-9 and TRBJ2-3; 8 nucleotides match TRBD2. In germline, CDR1 is SEHNR, CDR2 FQNEAQ (reference sequence). With V trimmed by 2 bases and J by 1 base, 11 bases remained unmatched. This CDR3 has 18 amino acids. The CDR3 coding sequence is TGTGCCAGCAGCTTACCCTCTAGCGGGCTCGGTGGCACAGATACGCAGTATTTT. It translates to CASSLPSSGLGGTDTQYF.

The table lists this clonotype with many counts. The junction departs from the called germline gene at one end, perhaps through a read error. The V gene is TRBV11-2, the J gene TRBJ2-4, with D hard to call. The CDR3 is made up of 12 amino acids. Per the germline V gene, CDR1 is SGHAT and CDR2 is FQNNGV. DNA for the CDR3: TGTGCCAGCAGCCTAAGGGTGGGCCCCGAGCACTTC. Its protein is CASSLRVGPEHF.

By its share, this clonotype is medium-sized. The gene calls are TRBV7-8 and TRBJ1-1; a possible D gene is TRBD1 (5 bases). Trimming took 5 bases from V and 1 from J, leaving 14 bases between them. Per germline, CDR1 SGHVS and CDR2 FQNEAQ. The CDR3 is 15 residues long. CDR3 DNA sequence: TGTGCCAGCAGCCCGAGAGGGGAATGGAACACTGAAGCTTTCTTT. It translates to CASSPRGEWNTEAFF.

V gene TRBV12-3 or TRBV12-4 combines with J gene TRBJ2-7, with D possibly matching TRBD1 (6 bases). V was trimmed by 1 base and J by 6 bases, leaving 19 bases between them. The length of the CDR3 is 16 residues. The DNA for the CDR3 is TGTGCCAGCAGTTTAGATTCTGACAGGACAGCACTCGAGCAGTACTTC. Its protein is CASSLDSDRTALEQYF.

This clonotype is labeled medium-sized. The chain couples TRBV7-9 to TRBJ1-6; 9 nucleotides match TRBD1. Germline lookup yields CDR1 SEHNR and CDR2 FQNEAQ (reference sequence). The CDR3 contains 16 residues. Trimming cost V 5 bases and J 7 bases; bases outside gene matches: 9. CDR3 residues: CASSLGQGFANSPLHF. Written as DNA, the CDR3 is TGTGCCAGCAGCCTTGGACAGGGGTTTGCAAATTCACCCCTCCACTTT.

By sample fraction, this clonotype is medium-sized. This chain's CDR3 is CASSLGSSGSTDTQYF. Written as DNA, the CDR3 is TGTGCCAGCAGCTTAGGGTCTAGCGGGAGTACAGATACGCAGTATTTT. This chain connects TRBV7-2 to TRBJ2-3, with 10 bases matching TRBD2. V was pared by 1 base and J by 3 bases, with 4 bases of the junction left unmatched. CDR1 and CDR2 from the germline V gene are SGHTA and FQGNSA. The CDR3 is 16 amino acids.

This rearrangement joins TRBV5-1 to TRBJ2-5, with no clear D. The CDR3 loop spans 15 amino acids. CDR1 SGHRS and CDR2 YFSETQ come from the germline V gene. Trimming removed 2 bases at V and 3 bases at J, with 14 bases between. The CDR3 reads CASSFGPGTKETQYF. CDR3 coding DNA: TGCGCCAGCAGCTTCGGCCCGGGCACCAAAGAGACCCAGTACTTC. The complete variable domain, with remaining parts taken from reference TRBV5-1 and TRBJ2-5, reads KAGVTQTPRYLIKTRGQQVTLSCSPISGHRSVSWYQQTPGQGLQFLFEYFSETQRNKGNFPGRFSGRQFSNSRSEMNVSTLELGDSALYLCASSFGPGTKETQYFGPGTRLLVL.

This clonotype is classed as medium-sized. The chain employs TRBV6-5 and TRBJ2-7; D unresolved. The germline gives CDR1 MNHEY, CDR2 SVGAGI. CDR3 length: 11 amino acids. Trimming took 2 bases from V and 7 from J, leaving 6 bases between them. The CDR3 here is CASSYMGEQYF. As DNA, the CDR3 is TGTGCCAGCAGTTACATGGGGGAGCAGTACTTC.

The J gene is TRBJ2-1, the V gene TRBV7-6, with 10 bases that match TRBD2. The CDR3 extends over 20 amino acids. The V segment lost 5 bases and the J segment 0 bases; nucleotides outside the gene matches: 16. Germline-derived CDR1 and CDR2 are SGHVS and FNYEAQ. The CDR3 reads CASSPSRASGGRSSYNEQFF. CDR3 DNA: TGTGCCAGCAGCCCATCACGGGCTAGCGGGGGAAGGAGCTCCTACAATGAGCAGTTCTTC.

The chain is built from TRBV6-5 and TRBJ2-3; unclear D gene. Trimming took off 7 bases at V and 7 bases at J, with 15 bases between the two ends. Germline CDR1 reads MNHEY; CDR2 reads SVGAGI. This CDR3 contains 13 residues. CDR3 DNA sequence: TGTGCCAGCACCTCAGGCGGCCGCAATACGCAGTATTTT. Its protein is CASTSGGRNTQYF.

This clonotype has ten or more counts. V and J are TRBV11-2 and TRBJ2-7; TRBD2 agrees at 7 bases. Germline assignment: CDR1 SGHAT and CDR2 FQNNGV. V shed 2 bases and J 0 bases; nucleotides not matched to a gene: 10. CDR3 length: 17 residues. CDR3 loop: CASSLSYGDYRSYEQYF. The DNA for the CDR3 is TGTGCCAGCAGCTTAAGTTATGGGGACTACCGCTCCTACGAGCAGTACTTC. The full variable domain, rest sourced from reference TRBV11-2 and TRBJ2-7, is EAGVAQSPRYKIIEKRQSVAFWCNPISGHATLYWYQQILGQGPKLLIQFQNNGVVDDSQLPKDRFSAERLKGVDSTLKIQPAKLEDSAVYLCASSLSYGDYRSYEQYFGPGTRLTVT.

This clonotype was counted many times. CDR3 region: CSANLLAGVGVNEQYF. For the CDR3, the DNA is TGCAGTGCTAACTTACTAGCGGGAGTTGGGGTTAACGAGCAGTACTTC. The V and J genes are TRBV20-1 and TRBJ2-7; 11 bases are a match to TRBD2. Unmatched junction bases numbered 13, after V lost 4 bases and J lost 5 bases. The CDR3 is 16 amino acids. Per germline, CDR1 DFQATT and CDR2 SNEGSKA (reference sequence).

This clonotype was observed once. This sequence joins TRBV29-1 and TRBJ2-6; D perhaps matches TRBD2 (5 bases). Germline loops: CDR1 SQVTM, CDR2 ANQGSEA. The CDR3 length is 14 residues. In nucleotides, the CDR3 is TGCGTAATAAAGCGGAACTCTGGGGCCAACGTCCTGACTTTC. The encoded protein is CVIKRNSGANVLTF.

This clonotype is classed as medium-sized. V usage is TRBV12-3 or TRBV12-4 and J usage is TRBJ2-3; TRBD1 agrees at 7 bases. This CDR3 spans 17 amino acids. V shed 4 bases, J shed 0 bases, and the junction held 10 bases outside the gene matches. The CDR3 sequence: CASSSRRTGLSTDTQYF. The CDR3 DNA follows: TGTGCCAGCAGTTCCCGAAGGACAGGACTTAGCACAGATACGCAGTATTTT.

V is TRBV5-1 and J is TRBJ2-6; 11 bases match TRBD1. This CDR3 is built from 17 residues. Germline V gives CDR1 SGHRS, CDR2 YFSETQ. Trimming cost V 5 bases and J 0 bases; bases outside gene matches: 4. The CDR3 reads CASRRTGGPSGANVLTF. The CDR3 DNA is TGCGCCAGCAGGCGGACAGGGGGCCCCTCTGGGGCCAACGTCCTGACTTTC.